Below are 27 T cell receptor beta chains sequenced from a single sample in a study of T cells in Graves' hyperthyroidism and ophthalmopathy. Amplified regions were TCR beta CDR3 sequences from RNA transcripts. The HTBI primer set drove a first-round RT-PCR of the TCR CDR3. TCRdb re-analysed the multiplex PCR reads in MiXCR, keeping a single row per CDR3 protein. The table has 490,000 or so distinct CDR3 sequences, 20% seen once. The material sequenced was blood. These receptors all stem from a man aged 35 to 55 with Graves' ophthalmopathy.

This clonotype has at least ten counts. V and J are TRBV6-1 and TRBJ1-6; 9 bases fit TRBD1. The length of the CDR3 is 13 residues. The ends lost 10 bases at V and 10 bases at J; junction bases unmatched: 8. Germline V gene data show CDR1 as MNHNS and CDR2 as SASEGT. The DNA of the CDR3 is TGTGCCACGAAGGGACAGGGAGGATCACCCCTCCACTTT. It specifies CATKGQGGSPLHF.

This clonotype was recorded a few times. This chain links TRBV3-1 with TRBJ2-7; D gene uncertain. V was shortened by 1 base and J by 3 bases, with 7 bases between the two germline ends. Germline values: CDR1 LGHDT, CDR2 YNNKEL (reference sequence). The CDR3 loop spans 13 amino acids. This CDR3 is CASSQGTYYEQYF. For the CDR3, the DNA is TGTGCCAGCAGCCAAGGTACTTACTACGAGCAGTACTTC.

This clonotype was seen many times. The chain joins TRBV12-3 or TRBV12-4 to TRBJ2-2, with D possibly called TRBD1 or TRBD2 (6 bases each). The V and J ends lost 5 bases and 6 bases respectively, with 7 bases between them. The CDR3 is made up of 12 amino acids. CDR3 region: CASSRGPGELFF. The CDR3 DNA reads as TGTGCCAGCAGTCGGGGGCCCGGGGAGCTGTTTTTT.

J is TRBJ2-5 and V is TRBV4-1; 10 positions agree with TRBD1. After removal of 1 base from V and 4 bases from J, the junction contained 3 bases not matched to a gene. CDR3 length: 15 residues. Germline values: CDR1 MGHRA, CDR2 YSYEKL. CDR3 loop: CASSQAGQGVETQYF. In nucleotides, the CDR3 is TGCGCCAGCAGCCAAGCCGGACAGGGGGTAGAGACCCAGTACTTC.

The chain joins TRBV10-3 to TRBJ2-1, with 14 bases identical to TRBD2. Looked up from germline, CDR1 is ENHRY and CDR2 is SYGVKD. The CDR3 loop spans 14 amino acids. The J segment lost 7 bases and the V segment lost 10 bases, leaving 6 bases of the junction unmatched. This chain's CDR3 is CATVGTSGGNEQFF. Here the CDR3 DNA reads TGTGCCACCGTAGGGACTAGCGGGGGAAATGAGCAGTTCTTC.

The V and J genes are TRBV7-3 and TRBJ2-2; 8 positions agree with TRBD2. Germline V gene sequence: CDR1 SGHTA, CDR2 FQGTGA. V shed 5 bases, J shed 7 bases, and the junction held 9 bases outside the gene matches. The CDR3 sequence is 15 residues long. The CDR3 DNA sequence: TGTGCCAGCAGCCCGCGACTAGCGTGGAACGGGGAGCTGTTTTTT. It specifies CASSPRLAWNGELFF.

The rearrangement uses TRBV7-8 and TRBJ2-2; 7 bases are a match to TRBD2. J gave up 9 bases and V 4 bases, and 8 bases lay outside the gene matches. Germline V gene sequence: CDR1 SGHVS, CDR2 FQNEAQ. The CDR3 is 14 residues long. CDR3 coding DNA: TGTGCCAGCAGCTGGGGGGAGGGGACCAGGGAGCTGTTTTTT. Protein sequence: CASSWGEGTRELFF.

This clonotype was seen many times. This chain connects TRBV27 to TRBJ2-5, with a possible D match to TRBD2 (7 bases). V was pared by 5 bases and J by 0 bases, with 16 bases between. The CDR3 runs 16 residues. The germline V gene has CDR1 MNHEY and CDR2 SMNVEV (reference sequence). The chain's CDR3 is CASSPRGALYQETQYF. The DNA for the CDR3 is TGTGCCAGCAGTCCCCGGGGGGCATTGTACCAAGAGACCCAGTACTTC.

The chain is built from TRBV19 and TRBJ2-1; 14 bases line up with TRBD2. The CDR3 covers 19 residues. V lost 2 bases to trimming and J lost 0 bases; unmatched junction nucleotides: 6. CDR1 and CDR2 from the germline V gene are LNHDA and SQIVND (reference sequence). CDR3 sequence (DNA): TGTGCCAGTAGTATAACGGGGACTAGCGGGAGTTTCTCCTACAATGAGCAGTTCTTC. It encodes CASSITGTSGSFSYNEQFF.

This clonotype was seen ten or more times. Here the CDR3 reads CASSPTTSGRAVGQFF. CDR3 in DNA: TGTGCCAGCAGTCCTACTACTAGCGGGAGGGCCGTAGGGCAGTTCTTC. The chain carries TRBV12-3 or TRBV12-4 and TRBJ2-1, with 13 bases that match TRBD2. J gave up 12 bases and V 5 bases, and 13 bases lay outside the gene matches. The CDR3 contains 16 residues.

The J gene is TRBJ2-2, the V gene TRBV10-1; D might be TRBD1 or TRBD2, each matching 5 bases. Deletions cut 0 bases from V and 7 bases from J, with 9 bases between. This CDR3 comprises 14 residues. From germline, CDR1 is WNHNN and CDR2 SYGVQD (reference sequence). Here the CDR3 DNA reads TGCGCCAGCAGTGAGTCGGGACGCGGCGGGGAGCTGTTTTTT. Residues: CASSESGRGGELFF.

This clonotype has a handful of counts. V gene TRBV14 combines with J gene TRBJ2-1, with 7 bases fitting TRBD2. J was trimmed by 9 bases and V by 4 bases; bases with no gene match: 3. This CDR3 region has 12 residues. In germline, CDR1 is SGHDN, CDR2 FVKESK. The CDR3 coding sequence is TGTGCCAGCAGCCTGGGGAGGGCTGAGCAGTTCTTC. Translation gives CASSLGRAEQFF. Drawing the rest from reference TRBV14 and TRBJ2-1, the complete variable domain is EAGVTQFPSHSVIEKGQTVTLRCDPISGHDNLYWYRRVMGKEIKFLLHFVKESKQDESGMPNNRFLAERTGGTYSTLKVQPAELEDSGVYFCASSLGRAEQFFGPGTRLTVL.

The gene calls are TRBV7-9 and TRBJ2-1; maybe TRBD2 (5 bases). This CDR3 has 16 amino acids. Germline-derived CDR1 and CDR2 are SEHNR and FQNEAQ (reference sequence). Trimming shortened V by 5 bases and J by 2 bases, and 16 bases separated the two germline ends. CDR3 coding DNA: TGTGCCAGCAGCCCAAGCTGGACTCACCCCTACAATGAGCAGTTCTTC. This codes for CASSPSWTHPYNEQFF. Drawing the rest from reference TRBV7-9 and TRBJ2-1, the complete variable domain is DTGVSQNPRHKITKRGQNVTFRCDPISEHNRLYWYRQTLGQGPEFLTYFQNEAQLEKSRLLSDRFSAERPKGSFSTLEIQRTEQGDSAMYLCASSPSWTHPYNEQFFGPGTRLTVL.

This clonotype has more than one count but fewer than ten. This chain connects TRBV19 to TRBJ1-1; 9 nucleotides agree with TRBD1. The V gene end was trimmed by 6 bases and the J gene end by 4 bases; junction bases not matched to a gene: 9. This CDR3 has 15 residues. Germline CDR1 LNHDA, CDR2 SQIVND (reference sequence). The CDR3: CASRTRDRVFTEAFF. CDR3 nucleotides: TGTGCCAGTAGAACCCGGGACAGGGTTTTCACTGAAGCTTTCTTT. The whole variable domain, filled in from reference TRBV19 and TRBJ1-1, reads DGGITQSPKYLFRKEGQNVTLSCEQNLNHDAMYWYRQDPGQGLRLIYYSQIVNDFQKGDIAEGYSVSREKKESFPLTVTSAQKNPTAFYLCASRTRDRVFTEAFFGQGTRLTVV.

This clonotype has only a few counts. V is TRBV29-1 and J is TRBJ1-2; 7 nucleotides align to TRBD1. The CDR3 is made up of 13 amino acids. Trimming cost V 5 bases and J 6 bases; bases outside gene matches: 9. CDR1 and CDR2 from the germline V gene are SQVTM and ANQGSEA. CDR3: CSVIQGGGNGYTF. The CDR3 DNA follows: TGCAGCGTTATCCAGGGAGGGGGCAATGGCTACACCTTC.

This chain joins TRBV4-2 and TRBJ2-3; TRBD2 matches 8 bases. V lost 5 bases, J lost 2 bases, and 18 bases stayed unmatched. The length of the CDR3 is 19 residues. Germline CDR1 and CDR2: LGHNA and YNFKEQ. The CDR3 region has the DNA TGTGCCAGCAGCGAACGAGCCAAGGGTGGCGGGGGGTTCACAGATACGCAGTATTTT. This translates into CASSERAKGGGGFTDTQYF.

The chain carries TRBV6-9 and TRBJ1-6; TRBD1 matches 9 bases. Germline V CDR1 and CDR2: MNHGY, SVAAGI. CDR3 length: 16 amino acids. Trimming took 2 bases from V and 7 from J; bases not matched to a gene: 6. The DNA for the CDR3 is TGTGCCAGCAGTTATCTGACAGGGGGGGTGAATTCACCCCTCCACTTT. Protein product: CASSYLTGGVNSPLHF.

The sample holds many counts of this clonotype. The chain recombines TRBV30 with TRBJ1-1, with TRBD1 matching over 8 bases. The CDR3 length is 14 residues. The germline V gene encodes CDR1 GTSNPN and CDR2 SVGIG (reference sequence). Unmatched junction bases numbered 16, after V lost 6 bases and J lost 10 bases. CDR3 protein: CACTGQGEVRSAFF. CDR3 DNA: TGTGCCTGCACAGGACAGGGTGAGGTCAGGTCAGCTTTCTTT. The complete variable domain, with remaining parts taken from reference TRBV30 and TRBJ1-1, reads SQTIHQWPATLVQPVGSPLSLECTVEGTSNPNLYWYRQAAGRGLQLLFYSVGIGQISSEVPQNLSASRPQDRQFILSSKKLLLSDSGFYLCACTGQGEVRSAFFGQGTRLTVV.

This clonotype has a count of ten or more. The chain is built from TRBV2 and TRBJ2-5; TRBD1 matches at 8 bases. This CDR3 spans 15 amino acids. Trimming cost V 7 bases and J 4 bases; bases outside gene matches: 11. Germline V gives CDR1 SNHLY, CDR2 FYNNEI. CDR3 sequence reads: CASKRARTGRETQYF. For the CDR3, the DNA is TGTGCCAGCAAGAGGGCGAGGACAGGGCGAGAGACCCAGTACTTC.

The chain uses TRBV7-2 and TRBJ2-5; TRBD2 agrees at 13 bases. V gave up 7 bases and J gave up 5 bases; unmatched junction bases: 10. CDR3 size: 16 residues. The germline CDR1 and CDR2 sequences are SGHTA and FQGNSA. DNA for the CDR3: TGTGCCAGCACCGGACTAGCGGGAGCTCGAGGCGAGACCCAGTACTTC. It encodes CASTGLAGARGETQYF.

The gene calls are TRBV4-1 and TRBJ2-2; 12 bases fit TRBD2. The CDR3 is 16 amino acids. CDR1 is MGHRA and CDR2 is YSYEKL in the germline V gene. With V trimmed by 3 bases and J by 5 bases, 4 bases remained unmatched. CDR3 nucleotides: TGCGCCAGCAGCCATCGACTAGCGGGGGAGACCGGGGAGCTGTTTTTT. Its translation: CASSHRLAGETGELFF.

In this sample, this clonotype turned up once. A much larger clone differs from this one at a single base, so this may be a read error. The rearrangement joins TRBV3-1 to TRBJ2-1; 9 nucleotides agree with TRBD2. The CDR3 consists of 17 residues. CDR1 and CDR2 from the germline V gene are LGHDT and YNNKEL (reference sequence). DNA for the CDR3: TGTGCCAGCAGCCAAGATAGACTAGCGGTGATATACAATGAGCAGCTCTTC. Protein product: CASSQDRLAVIYNEQLF.

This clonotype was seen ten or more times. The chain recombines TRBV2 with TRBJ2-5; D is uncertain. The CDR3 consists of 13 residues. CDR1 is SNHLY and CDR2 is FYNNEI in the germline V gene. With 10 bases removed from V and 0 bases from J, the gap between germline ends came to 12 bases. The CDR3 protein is CAMTLLYQETQYF. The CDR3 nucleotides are TGTGCCATGACGCTCCTTTACCAAGAGACCCAGTACTTC.

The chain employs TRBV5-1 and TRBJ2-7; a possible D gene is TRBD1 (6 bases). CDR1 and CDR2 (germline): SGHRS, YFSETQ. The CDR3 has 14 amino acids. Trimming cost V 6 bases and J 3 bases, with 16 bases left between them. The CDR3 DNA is TGCGCCAGCACCTACTCAGGGGTCTTCTACGAGCAGTACTTC. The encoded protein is CASTYSGVFYEQYF.

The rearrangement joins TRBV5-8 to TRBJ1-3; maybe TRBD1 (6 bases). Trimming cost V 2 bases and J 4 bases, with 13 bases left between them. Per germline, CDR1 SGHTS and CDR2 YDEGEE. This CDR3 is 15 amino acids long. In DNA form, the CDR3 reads TGTGCCAGCAGCTTTGGGGGGGCTGCAGGAAACACCATATATTTT. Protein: CASSFGGAAGNTIYF.

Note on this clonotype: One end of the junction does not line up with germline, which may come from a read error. The CDR3 loop reads CSATDTRELFF. The DNA for the CDR3 is TGCAGCGCTACGGACACCCGGGAGCTGTTTTTT. The chain is built from TRBV29-1 and TRBJ2-2; a possible D gene is TRBD1 (5 bases). The CDR3 totals 11 residues. The germline V gene has CDR1 SQVTM and CDR2 ANQGSEA.

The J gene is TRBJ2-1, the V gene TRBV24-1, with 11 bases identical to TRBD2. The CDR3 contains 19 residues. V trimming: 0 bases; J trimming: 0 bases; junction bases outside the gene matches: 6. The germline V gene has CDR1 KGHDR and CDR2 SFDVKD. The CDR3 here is CATSDLRGTSGFSYNEQFF. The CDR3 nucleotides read TGTGCCACCAGTGATTTGCGGGGGACTAGCGGTTTCTCCTACAATGAGCAGTTCTTC.